This TCR beta chain was obtained from a study of T-cell memory formation after mild COVID-19. Overall study context: Clusters were largely donor specific. Study-level results: Mainly in CM and EM were contracting CD4+ clones; CD8+ were in EMRA.

CDR1 and CDR2 from the germline V gene are SGHKS and YYEKEE (reference sequence). The V and J ends lost 3 bases and 7 bases, in that order; junction bases with no gene match: 2. The CDR3 has 14 amino acids. This clonotype was observed a handful of times. The antigen remains unidentified. TCRdb re-called the 5' RACE reads with MiXCR, one entry per CDR3 protein. There are around 390,000 distinct CDR3 sequences in the sample; 16% occur only once, and about 22% lies in the top ten. Sequences were obtained from PBMCs or a T cell subset sorted from them (not recorded which). The V call is TRBV5-5, the J call TRBJ1-5; 12 positions agree with TRBD1. This TCR was recovered from a man aged 18-30 years who had mild COVID-19 (a few samples of this study predate the infection). Cell type and time point are not known. In DNA form, the CDR3 reads TGTGCCAGCAGCTCCGGGACAGGGGGCCAGCCCCAGCATTTT. It is translated as CASSSGTGGQPQHF.